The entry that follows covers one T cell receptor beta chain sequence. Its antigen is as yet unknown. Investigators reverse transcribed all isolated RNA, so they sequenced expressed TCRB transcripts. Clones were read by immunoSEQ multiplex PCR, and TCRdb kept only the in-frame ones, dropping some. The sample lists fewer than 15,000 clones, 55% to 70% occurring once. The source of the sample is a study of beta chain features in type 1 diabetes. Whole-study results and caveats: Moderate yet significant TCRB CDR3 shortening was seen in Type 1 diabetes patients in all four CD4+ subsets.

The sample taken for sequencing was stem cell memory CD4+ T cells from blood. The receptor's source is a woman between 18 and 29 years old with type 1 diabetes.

CDR3 loop: CAAGGWPYNEQFF. CDR3 coding DNA: TGTGCGGCGGGCGGTTGGCCCTACAATGAGCAGTTCTTC. The chain carries TRBV27 and TRBJ2-1; D might be TRBD2 (5 bases). The CDR3 is 13 residues long. Germline values: CDR1 MNHEY, CDR2 SMNVEV (reference sequence).